This T cell receptor beta chain is from a study of Ad26.COV2.S vaccination and SARS-CoV-2 variants (dated by TCRdb to about 2021). About the study as a whole: TCRbeta repertoire sequencing served as the tool for gauging how specific and how broad the SARS-CoV-2-reactive T cell receptors were following Ad26.COV2.S vaccination. The TCR-sequenced set comprised approximately 32 samples: approximately 20 Ad26.COV2.S vaccine recipients, 5 placebo recipients and 8 SARS-CoV-2 convalescent individuals.

The germline V gene encodes CDR1 GTSNPN and CDR2 SVGIG (reference sequence). Germline trimming: 5 bases from V, 2 bases from J; junction bases outside gene matches: 2. The CDR3 holds 12 amino acids from the cysteine to the phenylalanine. Only the CDR3 part of the read is kept: 36 bases, read in frame from the first base. The study at large found these results: Higher spike-specific TCR breadth was observed in Ad26.COV2.S recipients than in placebo recipients (P = 0.0014). The authors noted that the TCR breadth and depth analyses may have underestimated total T cell responses. After vaccination, spike-specific CD8+ and CD4+ T cell responses were reported to show substantial breadth. Non-spike TCR breadth was comparable between vaccine and placebo recipients, consistent with the vaccine containing only spike.

The time point label, read with the paper, signifies: individuals recovered from natural SARS-CoV-2 infection. TCRbeta CDR3 regions were sequenced with the immunoSEQ Assay. After extraction, genomic DNA underwent amplification by bias-controlled multiplex PCR, followed by high-throughput sequencing. On the authors' methods: To quantify the absolute abundance of each unique TCRbeta CDR3 region, sequences were collapsed and filtered. T cell fraction was estimated by normalizing TCRbeta template counts to usable DNA, which was measured by amplifying reference genes present in all nucleated cells. Repertoire TCRs were annotated as SARS-CoV-2-specific when V gene, CDR3 amino acid sequence and J gene were exactly matched to a known reactive TCR set. The reference SARS-CoV-2 TCR set was derived from MIRA and filtered for enrichment in COVID-19-positive ImmuneCODE repertoires, a step that removed public or cross-reactive TCRs. Based on the MIRA antigens, annotated TCRs were further analysed at the level of specific ORF or position within ORF. Breadth was defined as annotated unique rearrangements over total unique productive rearrangements; depth was the summed frequency of those rearrangements. TCR breadth was compared between groups using two-sided Wilcoxon rank-sum tests. TCRdb holds this immuneACCESS table with in-frame rearrangements only. Some clones are missing; in checked studies, unresolved V genes explain under half, and the rest has no known cause. The V and J calls and clone size come from that table; D and trimming were worked out from the DNA. Across this sample there are over 110,000 clones, with roughly 90% seen only once. Clones ranked in the top ten supply less than 6% of the sample.

On this clone itself: Its specific antigen is unknown. Base qualities are missing; no much larger clone stands one base away.

The sequenced sample was peripheral blood, obtained after recovery from COVID-19. In this chain, TRBV30 is recombined with TRBJ2-5; TRBD2 lines up with 7 middle nucleotides. The sequence came from a human donor who had recovered from COVID-19. The nucleotide sequence is given as TGTGCCTGGGCGGGGGAGCAAGAGACCCAGTACTTC. Its protein product is CAWAGEQETQYF.